This TCR beta chain is drawn from a study of blood T cell repertoires in COVID-19. Regarding this clone: One junction end disagrees with the germline gene, perhaps due to a read error.

Enrolled during active infection, Seattle patients were then followed longitudinally. Sequencing used immunoSEQ multiplex PCR; TCRdb keeps in-frame clones, though not all of them. The repertoire includes roughly 570,000 clones, roughly nine tenths of them detected once, and about 8.2% sits in the top ten. Germline CDR1 MNHEY, CDR2 SVGEGT. The CDR3 length is 13 residues. The source of this sequence is a woman between 45 and 65 years old with COVID-19, enrolled during active disease. Sequenced sample: peripheral blood. The chain couples TRBV6-2 or TRBV6-3 to TRBJ2-2, with D maybe TRBD1 (6 bases). CDR3 sequence (DNA): TGTGCCTGCAGTCAACAGGGTGCCGGGGAGCTGTTTTTT. Translated: CACSQQGAGELFF.